The rows below give T cell receptor beta chains drawn from one sample of a study of PD-L1 blockade in urothelial cancer. Libraries were prepared by immunoSEQ multiplex PCR; TCRdb keeps only in-frame clonotypes and omits some of them. The sample consists of about 130,000 clones, roughly 84% of them appearing once. The sequences come from PBMCs, collected around atezolizumab (anti-PD-L1) treatment. The receptors were gathered from a man aged 50 to 59 with urothelial cancer. CDR3s include the opening cysteine and the closing phenylalanine or tryptophan. D genes are given only for firm matches. Size values are once, few and many counts, or a class for expanded clones, and some rows have none.

CDR3nt	CDR3aa	abundance	d_gene	j_gene	v_gene
TGTGCCAGCAGCGCCGGACTAGCGGGAGTTGGAACAGATACGCAGTATTTT	CASSAGLAGVGTDTQYF	NA	TRBD2	TRBJ2-3	TRBV9
TGTGCCAGCAGCGCAGAGGAAGACACTGAAGCTTTCTTT	CASSAEEDTEAFF	NA	NA	TRBJ1-1	TRBV9
TGCGCCAGCAGTCGACTAGCTGATTCCTCCTACAATGAGCAGTTCTTC	CASSRLADSSYNEQFF	NA	TRBD2	TRBJ2-1	TRBV10-2
TGTGCCAGCAGCGTAGCAGCGACAACTAATGAAAAACTGTTTTTT	CASSVAATTNEKLFF	few	NA	TRBJ1-4	TRBV9
TGCGCAGCCCACAGGGGAGGGACCCAGTACTTC	CAAHRGGTQYF	NA	NA	TRBJ2-5	TRBV6-5
TGTGCCAGCAGCCTCCTCGGACAGGGCGTACGTGAAGCTTTCTTT	CASSLLGQGVREAFF	NA	TRBD1	TRBJ1-1	TRBV7-9
TGTGCCAGCAGTTTCGGGACATTGAACACCGGGGAGCTGTTTTTT	CASSFGTLNTGELFF	NA	NA	TRBJ2-2	TRBV6-5
TGTGCCACCAGCAGAAAGGGGACTGCCGAGTATGGCTACACCTTC	CATSRKGTAEYGYTF	few	NA	TRBJ1-2	TRBV15
TGTGCCAACAGTGTTAAGCCTTCTTCGTACAATGAGCAGTTCTTC	CANSVKPSSYNEQFF	NA	NA	TRBJ2-1	TRBV2
TGTGCCAGCAACCGAAACGAACAGGGGCCCTATGGCTACACCTTC	CASNRNEQGPYGYTF	NA	NA	TRBJ1-2	TRBV21-1
TGTGCTAGCAGCTTATCGCTGACTCACAATGAGCAGTTCTTC	CASSLSLTHNEQFF	NA	NA	TRBJ2-1	TRBV7-7
TGTGCCAGTAGTATAGATAGTACTAGCAGAAGCTCCTACAATGAGCAGTTCTTC	CASSIDSTSRSSYNEQFF	NA	NA	TRBJ2-1	TRBV19
TGTGCCAGCAGTACCAGGGTTAGCGGCTACACCTTC	CASSTRVSGYTF	NA	NA	TRBJ1-2	TRBV28
TGTGCCAGCAGTCGGACTTCCCCGTTCAGAGCGGGAGTATCGGATACGCAGTATTTT	CASSRTSPFRAGVSDTQYF	NA	TRBD2	TRBJ2-3	TRBV28
TGTGCCAGCAGCCATAATGAGCAGTTCTTC	CASSHNEQFF	NA	NA	TRBJ2-1	TRBV6-6
TGTGCCAGCAGCTTGTGGGACATGAACACCGGGGAGCTGTTTTTT	CASSLWDMNTGELFF	NA	NA	TRBJ2-2	TRBV7-8
TGTGCCTGGGCTTACAGAGACTATGGCTACACCTTC	CAWAYRDYGYTF	NA	NA	TRBJ1-2	TRBV30
TGTGCCAGTAGTATAGAGGGAGGACCGATAAATGAAAAACTGTTTTTT	CASSIEGGPINEKLFF	NA	NA	TRBJ1-4	TRBV19
TGTGCCAGCAGCCATAGGGGACTAGCGGGAGTAGGGTACAATGAGCAGTTCTTC	CASSHRGLAGVGYNEQFF	NA	TRBD2	TRBJ2-1	TRBV27
TGTGCCAGCAGCTCCCTAAAGCTAGCGGGAGGGCCCAGCGGGGAGCTGTTTTTT	CASSSLKLAGGPSGELFF	NA	TRBD2	TRBJ2-2	TRBV7-2
TGTGCCAGCAGTTTTTGGGGCAGGGGCGATCAGCCCCAGCATTTT	CASSFWGRGDQPQHF	NA	NA	TRBJ1-5	TRBV28
TGTGCCAGCAGCATAACAGGGGATCAGCCCCAGCATTTT	CASSITGDQPQHF	NA	TRBD1	TRBJ1-5	TRBV7-3
TGTGCCAGCAGTTCAACGAGGGACAGGGCCCGATATAATTCACCCCTCCACTTT	CASSSTRDRARYNSPLHF	NA	TRBD1	TRBJ1-6	TRBV27
TGTGCCAGCAGAAACGGGGGGCCTGGGGAAAAACTGTTTTTT	CASRNGGPGEKLFF	NA	NA	TRBJ1-4	TRBV6-5